The 8 T cell receptor beta chains in this list originate from one sample, sequenced in a study of T cell changes during pregnancy in multiple sclerosis. Profiling relied on immunoSEQ multiplex PCR, and the TCRdb table lists in-frame clones only, not all of them. This table has tens of thousands of clones, about nine tenths appearing once. This specimen was peripheral blood, taken in the second trimester of pregnancy. Receptors originate from a female donor with multiple sclerosis, enrolled in a pregnancy study.

The genes are TRBV29-1 and TRBJ2-7, with 9 bases fitting TRBD1. The germline V gene has CDR1 SQVTM and CDR2 ANQGSEA. The trim removed 1 base at V and 5 bases at J, leaving 6 bases unmatched. The CDR3 is 14 amino acids. The CDR3 sequence: CSVEGPGTGNEQYF. CDR3 nucleotides: TGCAGCGTTGAAGGACCCGGGACAGGGAACGAGCAGTACTTC.

A word on this clone: Other DNA sequences in this specimen translate into the identical CDR3. This chain joins TRBV11-2 and TRBJ1-5; D is perhaps TRBD1 (5 bases). The V gene's germline CDR1 is SGHAT and CDR2 FQNNGV. The CDR3 is made up of 15 amino acids. The V gene lost 3 bases and the J gene lost 2 bases, with 11 bases spanning the gap. The CDR3 loop reads CASSLGQGGNQPQHF. CDR3 DNA: TGTGCCAGCAGCTTGGGGCAGGGCGGCAATCAGCCCCAGCATTTT.

The chain couples TRBV7-6 to TRBJ1-1; 11 bases agree with TRBD1. V shed 2 bases, J shed 4 bases, and the junction held 9 bases outside the gene matches. CDR1 is SGHVS, CDR2 FNYEAQ, per germline. This CDR3 has 17 residues. CDR3 amino acids: CASSLFSGTGGSTEAFF. CDR3 DNA: TGTGCCAGCAGCTTATTTTCCGGGACAGGGGGGAGCACTGAAGCTTTCTTT. Based on the CDR3 plus reference TRBV7-6 and TRBJ1-1, the full variable domain is GAGVSQSPRYKVTKRGQDVALRCDPISGHVSLYWYRQALGQGPEFLTYFNYEAQQDKSGLPNDRFSAERPEGSISTLTIQRTEQRDSAMYRCASSLFSGTGGSTEAFFGQGTRLTVV.

CDR3 region: CASSLQGANTGELFF. In DNA form, the CDR3 reads TGTGCCAGCAGCTTACAGGGGGCGAACACCGGGGAGCTGTTTTTT. The V call is TRBV7-2, the J call TRBJ2-2, with TRBD1 matching over 7 bases. The V gene's germline CDR1 is SGHTA and CDR2 FQGNSA. The CDR3 runs 15 residues. V lost 2 bases and J lost 0; bases outside the gene matches: 0. Full variable domain (outside the CDR3, taken from reference TRBV7-2 and TRBJ2-2): GAGVSQSPSNKVTEKGKDVELRCDPISGHTALYWYRQSLGQGLEFLIYFQGNSAPDKSGLPSDRFSAERTGGSVSTLTIQRTQQEDSAVYLCASSLQGANTGELFFGEGSRLTVL.

CDR3: CASSYSNRGDGGYTF. Written as DNA, the CDR3 is TGTGCCAGCAGTTACTCGAACAGGGGTGATGGGGGCTACACCTTC. The rearrangement uses TRBV6-6 and TRBJ1-2; the match to TRBD1 covers 7 bases. CDR1 is MNHNY and CDR2 is SVGAGI in the germline V gene (reference sequence). The junction had 9 bases not matched to a gene; V was cut back by 0 bases and J by 8 bases. This CDR3 spans 15 amino acids.

CDR3 loop: CASSASKISGANVLTF. The CDR3 DNA reads as TGTGCCAGTAGTGCAAGCAAGATTTCTGGGGCCAACGTCCTGACTTTC. The chain combines TRBV19 with TRBJ2-6; no clear D gene. Trimming left V 5 bases short and J 1 base short, with 12 bases between. The germline CDR1 and CDR2 sequences are LNHDA and SQIVND (reference sequence). The CDR3 spans 16 residues.

The count of this clone is one. The chain combines TRBV21-1 with TRBJ1-6; TRBD1 is taken as the D call from the table, unchecked against the DNA. TRBV21-1 is labeled a pseudogene. This CDR3 comprises 17 residues. CDR3 residues: CASSKVLGYWYNSPLHF. The CDR3, as DNA: TGTGCCAGCAGCAAAGTCTTGGGCTATTGGTATAATTCACCCCTCCACTTT.

J is TRBJ1-1 and V is TRBV28; 7 bases align to TRBD1. This CDR3 is built from 14 residues. Germline loops: CDR1 MDHEN, CDR2 SYDVKM. Germline trimming cut 8 bases from V and 2 bases from J; bases unmatched to any gene: 8. The CDR3 spells CASRTTGFNTEAFF. In DNA form, the CDR3 reads TGTGCCAGCCGTACGACAGGGTTTAACACTGAAGCTTTCTTT.